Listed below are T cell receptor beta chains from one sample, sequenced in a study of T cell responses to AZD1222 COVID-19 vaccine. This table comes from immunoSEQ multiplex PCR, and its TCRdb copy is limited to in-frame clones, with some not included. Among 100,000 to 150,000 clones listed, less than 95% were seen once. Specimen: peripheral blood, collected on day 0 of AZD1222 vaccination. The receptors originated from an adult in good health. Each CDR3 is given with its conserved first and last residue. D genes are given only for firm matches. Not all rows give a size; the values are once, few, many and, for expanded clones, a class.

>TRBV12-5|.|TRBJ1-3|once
TGTGCTAGTGGTTTGGATGGCCAACTAGGAAACACCATATATTTT
CASGLDGQLGNTIYF
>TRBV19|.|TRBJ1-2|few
TGTGCCAGTAGTATAGCCTCGGGGGTTGGCTACACCTTC
CASSIASGVGYTF
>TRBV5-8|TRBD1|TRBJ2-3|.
TGTGCCAGCAGCCGGCAACAGGGGGATACGCAGTATTTT
CASSRQQGDTQYF
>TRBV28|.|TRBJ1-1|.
TGTGCCAGCAGTCTACAGGGAGCGGGGATTAACACTGAAGCTTTCTTT
CASSLQGAGINTEAFF
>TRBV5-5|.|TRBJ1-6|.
TGTGCCAGCACCTTTCCGGGTTCTAATTCACCCCTCCACTTT
CASTFPGSNSPLHF
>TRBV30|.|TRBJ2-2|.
TGTGCCTGGAGTGAAGGGGCCGCCTATACCGGGGAGCTGTTTTTT
CAWSEGAAYTGELFF
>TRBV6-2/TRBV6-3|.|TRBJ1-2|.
TGTGCCAGCAGTTCCATACCAACAGGGACGTATGGCTACACCTTC
CASSSIPTGTYGYTF
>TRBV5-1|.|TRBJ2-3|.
TGCGCCAGCAGCGTCCAGGTAGGGGTCGGACGTGGGACAGATACGCAGTATTTT
CASSVQVGVGRGTDTQYF
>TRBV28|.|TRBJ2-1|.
TGTGCCAGCAGTCCCCCCGGGGTCTACAATGAGCAGTTCTTC
CASSPPGVYNEQFF
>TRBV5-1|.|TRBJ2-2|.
TGCGCCGCCGGGACGGTGAACACCGGGGAGCTGTTTTTT
CAAGTVNTGELFF
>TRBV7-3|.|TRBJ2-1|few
TGTGCCAGCAGTCGAGGGGACGCCTACAATGAGCAGTTCTTC
CASSRGDAYNEQFF
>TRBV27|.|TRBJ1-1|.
TGTGCCAGCACTCAAGTTGGGGGGGCCCTGAACACTGAAGCTTTCTTT
CASTQVGGALNTEAFF
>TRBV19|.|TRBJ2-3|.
TGTGCCAGTAGTATAGATCAGGACACCTCCACAGATACGCAGTATTTT
CASSIDQDTSTDTQYF
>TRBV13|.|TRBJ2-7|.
TGTGCCAGCACCGAGACAGGAGCCTACGAGCAGTACTTC
CASTETGAYEQYF
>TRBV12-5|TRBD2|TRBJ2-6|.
TGTGCTAGTGGTTCTTCAACTAGCGGGAGGGCCGATGGGGCCAACGTCCTGACTTTC
CASGSSTSGRADGANVLTF
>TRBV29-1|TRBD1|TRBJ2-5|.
TGCAGCGTCATCATCCCGGGACAGGCGCTTGGGACCCAGTACTTC
CSVIIPGQALGTQYF
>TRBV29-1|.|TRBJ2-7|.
TGCAGCGTTGTAACAGGGAGGGTAGGAGGCGAGCAGTACTTC
CSVVTGRVGGEQYF
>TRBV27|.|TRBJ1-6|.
TGTGCCAGCAGTTTAAGACCCACGAACCAGGGATATAATTCACCCCTCCACTTT
CASSLRPTNQGYNSPLHF
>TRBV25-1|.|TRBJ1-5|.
TGTGCCAGCAGTTGGGCTGGGACACCCATTTCGCTGCCCCAGCATTTT
CASSWAGTPISLPQHF
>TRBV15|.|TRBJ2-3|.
TGTGCCACCAGCAGTTTACTAGGAACTAGCACAGATACGCAGTATTTT
CATSSLLGTSTDTQYF
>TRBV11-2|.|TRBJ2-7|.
TGTGCCAGCAGCTTAGATCGACAGACCTACGAGCAGTACTTC
CASSLDRQTYEQYF
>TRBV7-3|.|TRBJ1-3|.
TGTGCCAGCAGCTTAAACGGGCGCTCTGGAAACACCATATATTTT
CASSLNGRSGNTIYF
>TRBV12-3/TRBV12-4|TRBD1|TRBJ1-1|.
TGTGCCAGCAGTACCCGACAGGGCCGGGAAGCTTTCTTT
CASSTRQGREAFF
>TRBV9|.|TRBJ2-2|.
TGTGCCAGCAGCGTAGTTGCGGGCACCGGGGAGCTGTTTTTT
CASSVVAGTGELFF
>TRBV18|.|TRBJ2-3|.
TGTGCCAGCTCACGGAGTGACAGCACAGATACGCAGTATTTT
CASSRSDSTDTQYF
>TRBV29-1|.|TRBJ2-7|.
TGCAGCCGGGGGAGAGGGGACGCCTCCTACGAGCAGTACTTC
CSRGRGDASYEQYF
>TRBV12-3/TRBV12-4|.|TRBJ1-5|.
TGTGCCAGCAGTTTATCTCCCGGGCCCCAGCATTTT
CASSLSPGPQHF
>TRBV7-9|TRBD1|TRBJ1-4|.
TGTGCCAGCAGCGCTCCCGGGACAGGGAATGAAAAACTGTTTTTT
CASSAPGTGNEKLFF
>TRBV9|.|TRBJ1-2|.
TGTGCCAGCAGCGGATCCTATGGCTACACCTTC
CASSGSYGYTF
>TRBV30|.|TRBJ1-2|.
TGTGCCTGGATCCGGCACGACTATGGCTACACCTTC
CAWIRHDYGYTF
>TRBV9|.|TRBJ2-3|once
TGTGCCAGCAGCCCCAGGGGGGAGGCCTACACAGATACGCAGTATTTT
CASSPRGEAYTDTQYF
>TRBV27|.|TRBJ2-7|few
TGTGCCAGCCGACTAGGCATCAAGTACGAGCAGTACTTC
CASRLGIKYEQYF
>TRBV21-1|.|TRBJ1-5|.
TGTGCCAGCAGCCCGGGACACCCCTTAGCCGATCAGCCCCAGCATTTT
CASSPGHPLADQPQHF
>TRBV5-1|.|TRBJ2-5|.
TGCGCCAGCAATATGGGGCAAGGAGAGACCCAGTACTTC
CASNMGQGETQYF
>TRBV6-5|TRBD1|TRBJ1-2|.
TGTGCCAGCAGCCTACCAACACAGGGGTGGAGTGGCTACACCTTC
CASSLPTQGWSGYTF